A selection of T cell receptor beta chains follows, all from one sample in a study of T cells in Graves' hyperthyroidism and ophthalmopathy. TCRdb re-called the multiplex PCR reads through MiXCR, storing one row per CDR3 protein. This sample has under 350,000 distinct CDR3 sequences, with over 15% found just once. The sequenced material came from blood. These receptors originate from a woman in her sixties with Graves' ophthalmopathy. CDR3s include the opening cysteine and the closing phenylalanine or tryptophan. D genes are given only for firm matches. Clone size is not always given. Where it is, it says once, few, many or a class for expanded clones.

J gene: TRBJ2-7
V gene: TRBV24-1
clone size: once
D gene: .
CDR3 protein: CATSDKGRYEQYF
CDR3 DNA: TGTGCCACCAGTGATAAGGGCCGGTACGAGCAGTACTTC

J gene: TRBJ1-3
V gene: TRBV27
clone size: once
D gene: TRBD1
CDR3 protein: CASRNAGTGRGNTIYF
CDR3 DNA: TGTGCCAGCAGGAACGCCGGGACAGGGCGAGGAAACACCATATATTTT

J gene: TRBJ2-7
V gene: TRBV5-1
clone size: many
D gene: .
CDR3 protein: CASSLTTTLGVIGYEQYF
CDR3 DNA: TGCGCCAGCAGCTTGACGACAACCCTAGGGGTGATTGGCTACGAGCAGTACTTC

J gene: TRBJ2-7
V gene: TRBV9
clone size: many
D gene: TRBD1
CDR3 protein: CASSAAGTAYEQYF
CDR3 DNA: TGTGCCAGCAGCGCCGCCGGGACAGCCTACGAGCAGTACTTC

J gene: TRBJ2-7
V gene: TRBV6-1
clone size: many
D gene: .
CDR3 protein: CASSERSEWGYEQYF
CDR3 DNA: TGTGCCAGCAGTGAACGGTCAGAATGGGGCTACGAGCAGTACTTC

J gene: TRBJ2-2
V gene: TRBV14
clone size: many
D gene: .
CDR3 protein: CASSLQGNTGELFF
CDR3 DNA: TGTGCCAGCAGCCTACAGGGGAACACCGGGGAGCTGTTTTTT

J gene: TRBJ2-2
V gene: TRBV14
clone size: .
D gene: .
CDR3 protein: CASSLWDINTGELFF
CDR3 DNA: TGTGCCAGCAGCCTGTGGGACATTAACACCGGGGAGCTGTTTTTT

J gene: TRBJ1-5
V gene: TRBV6-2/TRBV6-3
clone size: .
D gene: .
CDR3 protein: CASRPQGRIQPQHF
CDR3 DNA: TGTGCCAGCAGACCACAGGGTCGTATTCAGCCCCAGCATTTT

J gene: TRBJ2-6
V gene: TRBV6-2/TRBV6-3
clone size: many
D gene: .
CDR3 protein: CASIQDFSGANVLTF
CDR3 DNA: TGTGCCAGCATCCAGGACTTTTCTGGGGCCAACGTCCTGACTTTC

J gene: TRBJ1-1
V gene: TRBV5-1
clone size: few
D gene: .
CDR3 protein: CASSLAGPRGSEAFF
CDR3 DNA: TGCGCCAGCAGCTTGGCGGGACCCAGGGGCTCTGAAGCTTTCTTT

J gene: TRBJ2-7
V gene: TRBV18
clone size: many
D gene: .
CDR3 protein: CASSPDRAREQYF
CDR3 DNA: TGTGCCAGCTCACCAGATAGGGCCCGCGAGCAGTACTTC

J gene: TRBJ1-1
V gene: TRBV5-1
clone size: many
D gene: TRBD1
CDR3 protein: CASRPTGDTEAFF
CDR3 DNA: TGCGCCAGCAGACCGACAGGGGACACTGAAGCTTTCTTT

J gene: TRBJ1-4
V gene: TRBV3-1
clone size: many
D gene: TRBD1
CDR3 protein: CASSQDRQGWTFTEKLFF
CDR3 DNA: TGTGCCAGCAGCCAAGATAGACAGGGGTGGACCTTTACTGAAAAACTGTTTTTT

J gene: TRBJ1-5
V gene: TRBV6-5
clone size: .
D gene: .
CDR3 protein: CASSYSDGNQPQHF
CDR3 DNA: TGTGCCAGCAGTTACTCGGACGGTAATCAGCCCCAGCATTTT

J gene: TRBJ2-7
V gene: TRBV5-6
clone size: .
D gene: .
CDR3 protein: CASSSTGTAYEQYF
CDR3 DNA: TGTGCCAGCAGTTCAACCGGGACGGCCTACGAGCAGTACTTC

J gene: TRBJ1-1
V gene: TRBV30
clone size: many
D gene: .
CDR3 protein: CAWSAQRNTEAFF
CDR3 DNA: TGTGCCTGGAGCGCTCAGAGGAACACTGAAGCTTTCTTT

J gene: TRBJ2-7
V gene: TRBV7-2
clone size: few
D gene: TRBD1
CDR3 protein: CASSLADRGLKQYF
CDR3 DNA: TGTGCCAGCAGCTTAGCCGACAGGGGGTTAAAGCAGTACTTC

J gene: TRBJ1-1
V gene: TRBV6-2/TRBV6-3
clone size: few
D gene: .
CDR3 protein: CASSYSGGYTEAFF
CDR3 DNA: TGTGCCAGCAGTTACTCAGGCGGCTACACTGAAGCTTTCTTT

J gene: TRBJ2-7
V gene: TRBV20-1
clone size: few
D gene: .
CDR3 protein: CSGAGERSSYEQYF
CDR3 DNA: TGCAGTGGGGCCGGGGAGAGGAGCTCCTACGAGCAGTACTTC

J gene: TRBJ2-5
V gene: TRBV5-1
clone size: many
D gene: .
CDR3 protein: CASSLGGSLQETQYF
CDR3 DNA: TGCGCCAGCAGCTTGGGTGGCAGCTTACAAGAGACCCAGTACTTC

J gene: TRBJ2-3
V gene: TRBV28
clone size: many
D gene: .
CDR3 protein: CASSLPRGTDTQYF
CDR3 DNA: TGTGCCAGCAGTTTACCCCGGGGGACAGATACGCAGTATTTT

J gene: TRBJ2-7
V gene: TRBV7-8
clone size: many
D gene: .
CDR3 protein: CASSPLGGPAYEQYF
CDR3 DNA: TGTGCCAGCAGCCCGCTAGGGGGGCCAGCCTACGAGCAGTACTTC

J gene: TRBJ2-3
V gene: TRBV20-1
clone size: many
D gene: TRBD1
CDR3 protein: CSAWGQGPAASTDTQYF
CDR3 DNA: TGCAGTGCTTGGGGACAGGGGCCAGCCGCTAGCACAGATACGCAGTATTTT

J gene: TRBJ2-7
V gene: TRBV20-1
clone size: many
D gene: TRBD2
CDR3 protein: CSARGLGGSGYEQYF
CDR3 DNA: TGCAGTGCTAGAGGGCTGGGCGGGAGTGGATACGAGCAGTACTTC

J gene: TRBJ2-3
V gene: TRBV5-4
clone size: .
D gene: TRBD2
CDR3 protein: CASSSRTSGGDTQYF
CDR3 DNA: TGTGCCAGCAGCTCTCGGACTAGCGGCGGGGATACGCAGTATTTT

J gene: TRBJ1-2
V gene: TRBV10-3
clone size: few
D gene: .
CDR3 protein: CAISESTGYYGYTF
CDR3 DNA: TGTGCCATCAGTGAGTCGACAGGATACTATGGCTACACCTTC

J gene: TRBJ2-3
V gene: TRBV30
clone size: .
D gene: TRBD2
CDR3 protein: CAWNAGGLDTQYF
CDR3 DNA: TGTGCCTGGAACGCGGGAGGGCTAGATACGCAGTATTTT

J gene: TRBJ1-2
V gene: TRBV5-1
clone size: few
D gene: .
CDR3 protein: CASSTQGGSGGYTF
CDR3 DNA: TGCGCCAGCAGCACTCAAGGGGGATCGGGAGGCTACACCTTC

J gene: TRBJ2-1
V gene: TRBV5-1
clone size: many
D gene: TRBD2
CDR3 protein: CASSRVPAGGPPEQFF
CDR3 DNA: TGCGCCAGCAGCAGGGTCCCCGCGGGGGGGCCTCCGGAGCAGTTCTTC

J gene: TRBJ2-1
V gene: TRBV6-1
clone size: many
D gene: .
CDR3 protein: CASTEGGGVHNEQFF
CDR3 DNA: TGTGCCAGCACCGAAGGAGGGGGAGTGCACAATGAGCAGTTCTTC

J gene: TRBJ1-1
V gene: TRBV5-5
clone size: many
D gene: TRBD1
CDR3 protein: CASSFQGAGGRGVAFF
CDR3 DNA: TGTGCCAGCAGCTTTCAGGGGGCCGGGGGACGAGGGGTGGCTTTCTTT

J gene: TRBJ1-5
V gene: TRBV5-1
clone size: many
D gene: .
CDR3 protein: CASSLDGQSQPQHF
CDR3 DNA: TGCGCCAGCAGCTTGGACGGGCAAAGTCAGCCCCAGCATTTT

J gene: TRBJ1-2
V gene: TRBV20-1
clone size: .
D gene: TRBD1
CDR3 protein: CSARDGRTGEGYTF
CDR3 DNA: TGCAGTGCTAGAGATGGCCGGACAGGGGAGGGCTACACCTTC

J gene: TRBJ2-7
V gene: TRBV7-2
clone size: many
D gene: .
CDR3 protein: CASSFSYGRGGYEQYF
CDR3 DNA: TGTGCCAGCAGCTTTAGTTATGGGAGGGGGGGCTACGAGCAGTACTTC

J gene: TRBJ2-3
V gene: TRBV20-1
clone size: few
D gene: TRBD1
CDR3 protein: CSARPGQGVADTQYF
CDR3 DNA: TGCAGTGCTCGCCCGGGACAGGGGGTCGCAGATACGCAGTATTTT

J gene: TRBJ1-4
V gene: TRBV18
clone size: many
D gene: .
CDR3 protein: CASSPPSGGEKLFF
CDR3 DNA: TGTGCCAGCTCACCACCGTCGGGGGGTGAAAAACTGTTTTTT

J gene: TRBJ2-3
V gene: TRBV25-1
clone size: many
D gene: .
CDR3 protein: CASSDPHREVVDTQYF
CDR3 DNA: TGTGCCAGCAGTGATCCACACAGGGAGGTAGTAGATACGCAGTATTTT

J gene: TRBJ1-1
V gene: TRBV28
clone size: many
D gene: TRBD1
CDR3 protein: CASSPPRTGPEAFF
CDR3 DNA: TGTGCCAGCAGTCCACCTCGGACAGGGCCTGAAGCTTTCTTT

J gene: TRBJ2-3
V gene: TRBV19
clone size: few
D gene: TRBD2
CDR3 protein: CASSTSGNTDTQYF
CDR3 DNA: TGTGCCAGCTCGACTAGCGGAAACACAGATACGCAGTATTTT

J gene: TRBJ1-6
V gene: TRBV7-3
clone size: few
D gene: .
CDR3 protein: CASSLAKPDRGGDNSPLHF
CDR3 DNA: TGTGCCAGCAGCTTAGCGAAGCCCGATCGTGGCGGGGATAATTCACCCCTCCACTTT

J gene: TRBJ2-7
V gene: TRBV4-3
clone size: few
D gene: .
CDR3 protein: CASSQEDSSYEQYF
CDR3 DNA: TGCGCCAGCAGCCAAGAAGACAGTTCCTACGAGCAGTACTTC

J gene: TRBJ2-3
V gene: TRBV28
clone size: many
D gene: .
CDR3 protein: CASSSLAVSTDTQYF
CDR3 DNA: TGTGCCAGCAGCTCCCTAGCAGTTAGCACAGATACGCAGTATTTT

J gene: TRBJ2-7
V gene: TRBV28
clone size: many
D gene: .
CDR3 protein: CASSRGSRGTYEQYF
CDR3 DNA: TGTGCCAGCAGCCGGGGCTCCAGGGGAACCTACGAGCAGTACTTC

J gene: TRBJ2-7
V gene: TRBV5-1
clone size: many
D gene: .
CDR3 protein: CASSFTGSYEQYF
CDR3 DNA: TGTGCCAGCAGCTTTACAGGGAGCTACGAGCAGTACTTC

J gene: TRBJ1-2
V gene: TRBV20-1
clone size: .
D gene: .
CDR3 protein: CSARDGGGAGYTF
CDR3 DNA: TGCAGTGCTAGAGATGGTGGCGGTGCTGGCTACACCTTC

J gene: TRBJ2-2
V gene: TRBV20-1
clone size: .
D gene: TRBD1
CDR3 protein: CSATPADRGGTGELFF
CDR3 DNA: TGCAGTGCTACCCCGGCTGACAGGGGGGGGACCGGGGAGCTGTTTTTT

J gene: TRBJ2-2
V gene: TRBV24-1
clone size: .
D gene: TRBD1
CDR3 protein: CATSGYRGRGTGELFF
CDR3 DNA: TGTGCCACCAGTGGATACAGGGGGCGCGGCACCGGGGAGCTGTTTTTT

J gene: TRBJ2-3
V gene: TRBV28
clone size: .
D gene: TRBD1
CDR3 protein: CASSYGDRADTQYF
CDR3 DNA: TGTGCCAGCAGTTACGGAGACAGGGCTGATACGCAGTATTTT

J gene: TRBJ2-3
V gene: TRBV27
clone size: few
D gene: TRBD2
CDR3 protein: CASRKTSGVADTQYF
CDR3 DNA: TGTGCCAGCAGAAAAACTAGCGGGGTGGCAGATACGCAGTATTTT

J gene: TRBJ2-1
V gene: TRBV6-2/TRBV6-3
clone size: .
D gene: .
CDR3 protein: CASTDRVERYNEQFF
CDR3 DNA: TGTGCCAGCACCGACCGGGTCGAGAGATACAATGAGCAGTTCTTC

J gene: TRBJ2-3
V gene: TRBV7-2
clone size: many
D gene: .
CDR3 protein: CASTPGVRATDTQYF
CDR3 DNA: TGTGCCAGCACCCCCGGGGTTAGGGCGACAGATACGCAGTATTTT

J gene: TRBJ1-2
V gene: TRBV6-5
clone size: .
D gene: .
CDR3 protein: CASSYGSGYGYTF
CDR3 DNA: TGTGCCAGCAGTTACGGGTCAGGCTATGGCTACACCTTC